These 6 T cell receptor beta chains originate from one sample sequenced in a study of T cells expressing NK-cell markers. TCRdb reprocessed the 5' RACE reads and reports one entry per CDR3 protein, with no DNA. This sample lists under 200,000 distinct CDR3 sequences; its ten largest clones have around 18%. The sequencing sample was made of blood T cells: a sorted CD56 or NKG2C T cell subset, CD4+ or CD8+ T cells, or bulk PBMC T cells (not recorded which). The source of these receptors is a woman between 18 and 70 years old in good health.

The chain employs TRBV3-1 and TRBJ1-1. This CDR3 comprises 13 residues. CDR1 and CDR2 (germline): LGHDT, YNNKEL (reference sequence). The CDR3 loop reads CASSPADNTEAFF.

The chain combines TRBV6-5 with TRBJ2-2; no DNA is available, so the TRBD2 call from TCRdb remains unchecked. This CDR3 comprises 15 residues. Germline CDR1 is MNHEY and CDR2 is SVGAGI. The CDR3 sequence is CASSYGGVGTGELFF.

This chain joins TRBV29-1 and TRBJ1-6; no DNA is available, so the TRBD1 call from TCRdb remains unchecked. Germline CDR1 SQVTM, CDR2 ANQGSEA. The CDR3 extends over 13 amino acids. CDR3 in amino acids: CSVGTGTNSPLHF.

The V call is TRBV6-1, the J call TRBJ1-3; the TRBD1 assignment by TCRdb is unverifiable without DNA. CDR1 MNHNS and CDR2 SASEGT come from the germline V gene. There are 16 residues in the CDR3. CDR3: CASRGEGSSSGNTIYF.

The rearrangement links TRBV7-7 to TRBJ2-2. Germline V gene data show CDR1 as SSHAT and CDR2 as FNYEAQ (reference sequence). The CDR3 totals 15 residues. CDR3: CASSLVPSNTGELFF.

The chain uses TRBV5-5 and TRBJ2-2; TCRdb calls TRBD1, which cannot be checked without DNA. The CDR3 loop spans 15 amino acids. The germline CDR1 and CDR2 sequences are SGHKS and YYEKEE (reference sequence). The CDR3 loop is CASSSYTGGIGELFF.